Listed below are T cell receptor beta chains from one sample, sequenced in a study of CD8 T cells in ankylosing spondylitis. Each CDR3 protein is one row after TCRdb ran MiXCR on the 5' RACE reads. The repertoire holds some 840,000 distinct CDR3 sequences, roughly 10% seen once, with approximately 0.5% in the top ten. The sample consisted of blood, either unsorted or a sorted T cell fraction (not recorded which). The receptors shown here come from a male donor with ankylosing spondylitis. Each CDR3 is given with its conserved first and last residue. The order of the fields is J gene, V gene, D gene, clone size, CDR3 length, CDR3 protein, CDR3 DNA. D genes are given only for firm matches. The size field is filled for only some rows; it gives once, few, many or a size class.

>TRBJ1-6|TRBV20-1|-|many|16
CSATPYDTGENSPLHF
TGCAGTGCCACCCCTTACGACACAGGCGAGAATTCACCCCTCCACTTT
>TRBJ1-1|TRBV5-1|-|few|15
CASSPTTGQNTEAFF
TGCGCCAGCAGCCCGACGACAGGCCAGAACACTGAAGCTTTCTTT
>TRBJ2-5|TRBV4-3|-|many|14
CASSQERSSETQYF
TGCGCCAGCAGCCAAGAAAGGAGTTCAGAGACCCAGTACTTC
>TRBJ2-7|TRBV11-2|TRBD1|-|14
CASRRPGQPYEQYF
TGTGCCAGCAGGCGCCCGGGACAGCCCTACGAGCAGTACTTC
>TRBJ1-2|TRBV6-5|TRBD1|few|15
CASSYSTRGGNGYTF
TGTGCCAGCAGTTACTCGACCAGGGGGGGGAATGGCTACACCTTC
>TRBJ2-7|TRBV6-2/TRBV6-3|TRBD2|-|15
CASRPTSGGTYEQYF
TGTGCCAGCAGGCCCACTAGCGGGGGTACCTACGAGCAGTACTTC
>TRBJ2-7|TRBV5-1|-|-|13
CASSLASVYEQYF
TGCGCCAGCAGCTTGGCCTCAGTTTACGAGCAGTACTTC
>TRBJ2-1|TRBV7-9|TRBD2|few|14
CASSLLLASNEQFF
TGTGCCAGCAGCTTATTACTAGCGAGCAATGAGCAGTTCTTC
>TRBJ1-1|TRBV12-3/TRBV12-4|-|few|13
CASSFLGMAEAFF
TGTGCCAGCAGTTTTTTGGGGATGGCTGAAGCTTTCTTT
>TRBJ2-7|TRBV11-2|-|-|15
CASSLDGRSSYEQYF
TGTGCCAGCAGCTTAGACGGCAGGAGCTCCTACGAGCAGTACTTC
>TRBJ1-5|TRBV20-1|TRBD1|-|13
CSARRDRVQPQHF
TGCAGTGCTCGCCGGGACAGAGTTCAGCCCCAGCATTTT
>TRBJ2-2|TRBV20-1|TRBD2|few|16
CSARRRGGPAGGELFF
TGCAGTGCTAGAAGGCGCGGGGGACCCGCGGGCGGGGAGCTGTTTTTT
>TRBJ2-5|TRBV28|-|-|13
CASSLEIQETQYF
TGTGCCAGCAGTTTAGAAATACAAGAGACCCAGTACTTC
>TRBJ1-1|TRBV6-1|-|few|13
CASRDSRGTEAFF
TGTGCCAGCAGGGACAGTCGGGGCACTGAAGCTTTCTTT
>TRBJ2-7|TRBV7-2|-|-|13
CATKGPVPSEQYF
TGTGCCACCAAGGGCCCGGTACCGAGCGAGCAGTACTTC
>TRBJ2-7|TRBV18|-|few|15
CASSPSDVTLREQYF
TGTGCCAGCTCACCCTCGGACGTGACCCTAAGGGAGCAGTACTTC
>TRBJ1-1|TRBV11-1|-|-|12
CASSLEVPEAFF
TGTGCCAGCAGCCTTGAAGTCCCTGAAGCTTTCTTT
>TRBJ2-1|TRBV20-1|TRBD1|-|14
CSARRDRGDNEQFF
TGCAGTGCTAGAAGGGACAGAGGCGACAATGAGCAGTTCTTC